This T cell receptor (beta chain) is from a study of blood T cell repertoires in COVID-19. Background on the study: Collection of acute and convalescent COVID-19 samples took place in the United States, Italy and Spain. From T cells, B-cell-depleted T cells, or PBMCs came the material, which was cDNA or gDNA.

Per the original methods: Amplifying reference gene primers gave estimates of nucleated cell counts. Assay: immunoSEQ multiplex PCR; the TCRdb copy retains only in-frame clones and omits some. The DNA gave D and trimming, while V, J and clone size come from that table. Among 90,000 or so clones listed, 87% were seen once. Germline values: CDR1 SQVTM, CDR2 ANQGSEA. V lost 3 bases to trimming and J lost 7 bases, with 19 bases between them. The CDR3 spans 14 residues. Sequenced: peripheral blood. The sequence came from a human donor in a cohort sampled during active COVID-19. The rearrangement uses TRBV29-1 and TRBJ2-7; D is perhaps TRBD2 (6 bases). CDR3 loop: CSVEEGITSGEQYF. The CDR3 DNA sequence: TGCAGCGTTGAGGAGGGGATCACTTCGGGGGAGCAGTACTTC.